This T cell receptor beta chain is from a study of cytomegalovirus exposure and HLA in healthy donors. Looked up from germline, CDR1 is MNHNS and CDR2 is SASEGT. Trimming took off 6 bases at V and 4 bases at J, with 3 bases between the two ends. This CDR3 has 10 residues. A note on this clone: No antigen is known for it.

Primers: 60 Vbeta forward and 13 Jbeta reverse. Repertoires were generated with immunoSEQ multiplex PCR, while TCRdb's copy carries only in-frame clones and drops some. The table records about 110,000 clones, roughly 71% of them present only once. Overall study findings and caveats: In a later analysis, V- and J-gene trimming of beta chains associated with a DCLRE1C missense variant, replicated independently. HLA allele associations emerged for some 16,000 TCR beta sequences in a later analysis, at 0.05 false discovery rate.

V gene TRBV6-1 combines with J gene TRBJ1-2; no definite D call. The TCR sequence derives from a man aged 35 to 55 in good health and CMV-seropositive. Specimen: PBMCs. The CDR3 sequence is CASRSYGYTF. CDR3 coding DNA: TGTGCCAGCAGGAGCTATGGCTACACCTTC.